The source of this TCR beta chain is a study of identical twins. General observations from the study: Beta out-of-frame sequences showed weaker excess twin sharing. Those out-of-frame alpha sequences shared by twins showed an excess of low generation probability.

This clonotype was recorded a few times. Its antigen is not known. V lost 6 bases and J lost 3, with 18 bases in between. This CDR3 is built from 15 residues. TCRdb re-called the 5' RACE reads with MiXCR, one entry per CDR3 protein. This sample carries 690,000 or so distinct CDR3 sequences, 8.6% of them seen once, and the ten largest clones take 0.98%. A further study also used this sample, focusing on yellow fever vaccine responses in identical twins.

This chain connects TRBV12-3 or TRBV12-4 to TRBJ2-7; D is possibly TRBD2 (6 bases). Sequenced material: PBMCs. The origin of this receptor is a woman aged 18 to 35 in good health. The CDR3 is CASSWGGIGSYEQYF. In nucleotides, the CDR3 is TGTGCCAGCAGCTGGGGCGGGATCGGGAGCTACGAGCAGTACTTC.